This TCR beta chain was documented in a study of blood T cell repertoires in COVID-19. Study as a whole: The United States, Italy and Spain supplied acute and convalescent COVID-19 samples. The cDNA or gDNA used as material had been derived from T cells, B-cell-depleted T cells, or PBMCs.

Original analysis: Nucleated cell number was recorded as an estimate derived from reference gene primer amplification. The repertoire was sequenced with immunoSEQ multiplex PCR; TCRdb's copy has only in-frame clones and lacks some. The DNA was the basis for D and trimming; V, J and clone size are from that table. The sample has some 65,000 clones, around 77% seen once. Trimming stripped 0 bases from V and 5 bases from J, with 8 bases between. The CDR3 length is 14 residues. The germline CDR1 and CDR2 sequences are ENHRY and SYGVKD. The receptor was derived from a human donor in a cohort sampled during active COVID-19. V usage is TRBV10-3 and J usage is TRBJ2-1, with TRBD2 as a possible D gene (6 bases). The sequenced sample was peripheral blood. CDR3 in amino acids: CAISESLANNEQFF. In nucleotides, the CDR3 is TGTGCCATCAGTGAGTCGCTAGCGAACAATGAGCAGTTCTTC.